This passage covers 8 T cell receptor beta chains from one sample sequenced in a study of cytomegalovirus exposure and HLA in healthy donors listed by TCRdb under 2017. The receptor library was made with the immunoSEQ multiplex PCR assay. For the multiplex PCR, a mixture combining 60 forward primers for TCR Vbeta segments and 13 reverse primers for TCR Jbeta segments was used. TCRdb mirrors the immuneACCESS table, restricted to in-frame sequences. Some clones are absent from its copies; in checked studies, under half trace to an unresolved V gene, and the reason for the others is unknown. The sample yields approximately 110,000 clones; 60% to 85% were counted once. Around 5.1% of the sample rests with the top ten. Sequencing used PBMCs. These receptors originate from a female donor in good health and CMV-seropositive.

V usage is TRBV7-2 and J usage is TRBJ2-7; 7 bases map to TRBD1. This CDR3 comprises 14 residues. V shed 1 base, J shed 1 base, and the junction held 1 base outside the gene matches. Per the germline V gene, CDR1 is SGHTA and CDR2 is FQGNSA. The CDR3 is CASSLDRGSYEQYF. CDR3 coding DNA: TGTGCCAGCAGCTTAGACAGGGGATCCTACGAGCAGTACTTC.

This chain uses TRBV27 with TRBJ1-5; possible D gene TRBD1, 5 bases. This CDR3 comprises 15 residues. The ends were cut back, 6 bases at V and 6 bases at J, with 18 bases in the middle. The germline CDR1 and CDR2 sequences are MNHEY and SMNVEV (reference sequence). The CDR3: CASSSDGAGRQPQHF. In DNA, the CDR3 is TGTGCCAGCAGCTCCGACGGCGCGGGGCGTCAGCCCCAGCATTTT.

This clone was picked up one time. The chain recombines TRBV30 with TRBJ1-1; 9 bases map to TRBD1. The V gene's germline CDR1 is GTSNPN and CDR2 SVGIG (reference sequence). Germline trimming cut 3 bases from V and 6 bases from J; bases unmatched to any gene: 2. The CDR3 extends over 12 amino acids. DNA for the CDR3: TGTGCCTGGAGGGGGACAGGGCCTGAAGCTTTCTTT. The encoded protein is CAWRGTGPEAFF. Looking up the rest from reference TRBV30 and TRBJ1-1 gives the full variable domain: SQTIHQWPATLVQPVGSPLSLECTVEGTSNPNLYWYRQAAGRGLQLLFYSVGIGQISSEVPQNLSASRPQDRQFILSSKKLLLSDSGFYLCAWRGTGPEAFFGQGTRLTVV.

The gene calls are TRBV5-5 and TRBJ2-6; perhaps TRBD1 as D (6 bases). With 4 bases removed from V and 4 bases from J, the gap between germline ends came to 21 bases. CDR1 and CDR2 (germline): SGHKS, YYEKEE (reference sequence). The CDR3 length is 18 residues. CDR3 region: CASSAHRAGTGGANVLTF. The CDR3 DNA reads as TGTGCCAGCAGCGCGCACAGGGCCGGTACAGGGGGGGCCAACGTCCTGACTTTC.

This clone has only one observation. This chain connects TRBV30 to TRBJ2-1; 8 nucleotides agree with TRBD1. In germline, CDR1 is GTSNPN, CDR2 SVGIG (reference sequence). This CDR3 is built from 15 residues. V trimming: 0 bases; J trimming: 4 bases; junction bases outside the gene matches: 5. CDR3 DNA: TGTGCCTGGAGTGTTGGGACAGGCTTTTACAATGAGCAGTTCTTC. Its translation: CAWSVGTGFYNEQFF.

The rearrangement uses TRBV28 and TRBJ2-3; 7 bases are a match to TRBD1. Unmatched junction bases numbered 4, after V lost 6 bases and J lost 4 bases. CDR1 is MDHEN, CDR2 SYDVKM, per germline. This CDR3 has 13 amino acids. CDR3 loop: CASRRQGSDTQYF. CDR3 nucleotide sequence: TGTGCCAGCAGGCGACAGGGATCAGATACGCAGTATTTT.

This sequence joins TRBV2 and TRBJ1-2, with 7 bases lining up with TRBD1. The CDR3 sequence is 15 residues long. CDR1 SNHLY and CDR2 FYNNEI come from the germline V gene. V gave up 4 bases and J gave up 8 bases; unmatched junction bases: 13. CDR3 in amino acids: CASSGPDRRALGYTF. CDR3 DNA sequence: TGTGCCAGCAGTGGACCGGACAGGCGCGCATTGGGCTACACCTTC.

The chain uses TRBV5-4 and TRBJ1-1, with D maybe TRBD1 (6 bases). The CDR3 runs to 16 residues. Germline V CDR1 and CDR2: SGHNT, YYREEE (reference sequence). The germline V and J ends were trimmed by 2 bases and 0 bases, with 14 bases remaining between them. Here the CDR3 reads CASSLGRGNMNTEAFF. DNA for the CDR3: TGTGCCAGCAGCTTAGGCAGGGGCAACATGAACACTGAAGCTTTCTTT.